Listed here is a single T cell receptor beta chain. Its antigen is undetermined. These data are taken from a study of cytomegalovirus exposure and HLA in healthy donors. The CDR3 length is 13 residues. Germline V gene sequence: CDR1 SNHLY, CDR2 FYNNEI. V lost 6 bases and J lost 7; bases outside the gene matches: 5. Use of 60 Vbeta and 13 Jbeta primers characterized the PCR. Method: immunoSEQ multiplex PCR; TCRdb's copy keeps in-frame clones and lacks some. The sample lists about 140,000 clones, about 75% seen once, with 3.3% in the top ten. Study-level findings and limits: When a later analysis was performed, an Asian-associated ancestry cluster reportedly had fewer N-insertions than the roughly 700-donor mean. In a later analysis, TCR beta V- and J-gene trimming was associated with a missense DCLRE1C variant. It was shown in a later analysis that HLA-associated TCR beta chains were more clonally expanded than other, equally common chains.

The source is a man aged 40-49 years in good health and CMV-seronegative. The chain combines TRBV2 with TRBJ1-1; 10 bases fit TRBD1. The sequenced material came from PBMCs. CDR3 protein: CASRRQGAGEAFF. The DNA of the CDR3 is TGTGCCAGCAGGAGACAGGGGGCGGGTGAAGCTTTCTTT.